This T cell receptor beta chain is drawn from a study of cytomegalovirus exposure and HLA in healthy donors. Study observations and caveats: Researchers catalogued approximately 170 TCR beta chains as cytomegalovirus-associated. V- and J-gene trimming of TCR beta was linked (in a later analysis) to a missense DCLRE1C variant. Later analysis suggested links between common viral pathogens and several top significant clusters.

Remarks on this clone: The target antigen is unknown.

With 60 Vbeta and 13 Jbeta primers, the PCR was carried out. In the authors' methods: In a later analysis, of 80 million to 90 million unique beta chains, around 11 million appeared in at least two donors. Sequenced by immunoSEQ multiplex PCR; TCRdb stores in-frame clones only, minus some. V, J and clone size were drawn from that table, and D and trimming were deduced from the DNA. The table includes over 150,000 clones, 80% detected once. Trimming shortened V by 0 bases and J by 3 bases, and 8 bases separated the two germline ends. The germline V gene encodes CDR1 SEHNR and CDR2 FQNEAQ (reference sequence). The CDR3 runs 14 residues.

The chain employs TRBV7-9 and TRBJ1-1; weak D call: TRBD1 (6 bases). Sequences were obtained from PBMCs. The sequence was collected from a man aged 25 to 40 in good health and CMV-seropositive. CDR3 in amino acids: CASSLAQGDTEAFF. The CDR3 DNA is TGTGCCAGCAGCTTAGCACAGGGAGACACTGAAGCTTTCTTT.